Here is one T cell receptor beta chain with its context. What it recognizes is unknown. This specimen belongs to a study of OX40 agonist ivuxolimab in advanced cancers. Study information: Participants, around 80% male, averaged roughly 60 years of age, ranging from about 23 to 79.

Study-wide points: Part of the nonresponder group also had normalized T-cell clonal expansion that was low.

Trimming removed 3 bases from V and 7 bases from J; junction bases left unmatched: 9. Germline loops: CDR1 SGHRS, CDR2 YFSETQ. The CDR3 spans 16 residues. Here immunoSEQ multiplex PCR was the method, and the copy in TCRdb shows in-frame clones only, minus some. The sample holds fewer than 35,000 clones, 81% seen once. This material consisted of CD4+ or CD8+ T cells sorted from blood, taken in a trial of the OX40 agonist ivuxolimab. This chain joins TRBV5-1 and TRBJ2-1; 11 nucleotides match TRBD2. The sequence was collected from an adult with an advanced solid tumor such as melanoma, head and neck, liver or kidney cancer. The CDR3 DNA reads as TGCGCCAGCAGCTGGCCGGGACTAGCGGAAAGGAATGAGCAGTTCTTC. Protein: CASSWPGLAERNEQFF.